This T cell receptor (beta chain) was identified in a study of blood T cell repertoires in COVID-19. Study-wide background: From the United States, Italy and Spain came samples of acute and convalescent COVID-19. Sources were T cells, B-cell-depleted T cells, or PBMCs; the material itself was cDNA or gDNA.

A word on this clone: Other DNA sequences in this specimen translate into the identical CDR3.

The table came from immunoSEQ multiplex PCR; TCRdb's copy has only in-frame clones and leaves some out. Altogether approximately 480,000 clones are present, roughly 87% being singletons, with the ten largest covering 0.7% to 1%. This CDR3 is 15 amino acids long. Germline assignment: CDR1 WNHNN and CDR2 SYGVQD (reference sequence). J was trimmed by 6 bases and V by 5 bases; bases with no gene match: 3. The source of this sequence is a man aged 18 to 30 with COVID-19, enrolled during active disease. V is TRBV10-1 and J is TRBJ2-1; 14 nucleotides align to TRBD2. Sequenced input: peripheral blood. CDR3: CASSPTSGRANEQFF. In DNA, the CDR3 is TGCGCCAGCAGTCCGACTAGCGGGAGGGCCAATGAGCAGTTCTTC.